This TCR beta chain was recorded in a study of blood T cell repertoires in COVID-19 (TCRdb year 2020). The study in broad terms: Collaborator samples came from the United States, Italy and Spain and covered acute and convalescent phases of COVID-19. Samples came from the ongoing ImmuneRACE study (first 160 participants) plus 1,254 subjects from 6 global collaborators. A freely available public database, intended as a resource for researchers studying the immune response to SARS-CoV-2, is where the repertoires were released. Subjects who had been exposed to COVID-19, were actively infected with it, or had recovered from it provided the deeply sampled blood TCRbeta repertoires that made up the dataset. The sample metadata nearly always contained a de-identified subject ID, COVID-19 status, age in years and sex. The material from the prospective study consisted of cDNA or gDNA derived from T cells, B-cell-depleted T cells, or PBMCs. Where HLA class I and class II types were available, the types were taken from metadata supplied by the sample provider, not from assay-based typing. What the work shows at the level of the full study, not this receptor alone: The amount of clinical and demographic metadata varied by source and participant and was provided uncurated.

The V end gives up 0 bases and the J end 8 bases, leaving 6 bases in the junction not matched to a gene. Based on the germline V gene (reference sequence), the CDR1 and CDR2 sequences are LNHNV and YYDKDF. The CDR3, cysteine through phenylalanine, is 15 amino acids long. Left in the record is the CDR3 DNA by itself, 45 bases read in frame from the first base. One collaborating source in Seattle enrolled patients during active infection and followed them longitudinally through the course of disease. The collaborating institutions used their own protocols to collect whole blood in K2EDTA tubes. For TCRbeta analysis, collaborator samples were shipped as frozen whole blood, as isolated PBMCs, or as DNA extracted from either sample type. TCRbeta CDR3 regions were amplified from genomic DNA using the immunoSEQ Assay, a bias-controlled multiplex PCR. In the source study's methods: The number of nucleated cells in each sample was estimated from the amplification of reference gene primers within the assay. To quantify the absolute abundance of each unique TCRbeta CDR3 rearrangement, sequence reads were collapsed and filtered. Productive Simpson clonality was computed per sample as the square root of Simpson's diversity index over productive rearrangements. Entries here come from immuneACCESS through TCRdb and include only in-frame sequences with V and J called. Some clones fail to appear in such tables; in the studies checked, an unresolved V gene covers under half of the shortfall, and the cause of the remainder is unknown. The DNA gave D and trimming, while V, J and clone size come from that table. For this sample there are some 250,000 clones; 85% to 90% appear just once. The ten largest clonotypes hold roughly 4.9% of the sample.

With respect to this clone: Its antigen is currently not known. No quality values exist for individual bases; no much larger clone is one base distant.

The source of this sequence is a woman aged 55-70 years with COVID-19, enrolled during active disease. Recombination linked TRBV15 to TRBJ2-1, and 8 junctional nucleotides match TRBD2. Sequences were obtained from peripheral blood. The DNA reads as follows: TGTGCCACCAGCAGAGAGGGTAGCGGGATCGATGAGCAGTTCTTC. Translation gives CATSREGSGIDEQFF.